Following are 25 T cell receptor gamma chains from one sample sequenced in a study of Vγ9Vδ2 T cells in congenital toxoplasmosis. cDNA was made by template-switch reverse transcription with TRGC- and TRDC-specific primers in one tube. The TRGC primer was designed to bind both TRGC1 and TRGC2 constant genes. TCRdb made new clone calls on the reads using CATT. This sample has more than 300 gamma-chain clones, with around 24% found just once. Sequenced: gamma-delta T cells from blood. The receptors shown here come from a child under 10 years old born to a mother with Toxoplasma gondii infection during pregnancy, either congenitally infected or uninfected (not recorded which).

In its sample, this clone is large. The chain joins TRGV8 to TRGJ1 or TRGJ2. Unmatched junction bases numbered 3, after V lost 4 bases and J lost 0 bases. This CDR3 spans 13 amino acids. CDR1 VENAVY and CDR2 YDSYNSRV come from the germline V gene. DNA of the CDR3: TGTGCCACCTGGGACCGGAATTATTATAAGAAACTCTTT. It yields the protein CATWDRNYYKKLF.

This clone is classed as large. This chain links TRGV9 with TRGJ1 or TRGJ2. Germline values: CDR1 GITISATS, CDR2 ISYDGTV (reference sequence). V was clipped by 2 bases and J by 0 bases; unmatched bases: 4. This CDR3 contains 14 residues. CDR3 sequence reads: CALWEATNYYKKLF. CDR3 DNA sequence: TGTGCCTTGTGGGAGGCAACGAATTATTATAAGAAACTCTTT.

This clone is termed large. This chain links TRGV9 with TRGJ1 or TRGJ2. The CDR3 contains 12 residues. Unmatched junction bases numbered 4, after V lost 2 bases and J lost 6 bases. Germline CDR1 GITISATS, CDR2 ISYDGTV (reference sequence). CDR3 sequence: CALWEASYKKLF. CDR3 in DNA: TGTGCCTTGTGGGAGGCGTCTTATAAGAAACTCTTT.

This clone is labeled as hyperexpanded (1% or more). The same CDR3 arises from other DNA sequences in this sample as well. The chain joins TRGV5 to TRGJ1 or TRGJ2. Germline V gene lookup returns CDR1 VINAFY and CDR2 YDVSNSKD. J lost 12 bases, V lost 3 bases, and 5 bases had no gene match. This CDR3 is built from 10 residues. CDR3 nucleotide sequence: TGTGCCACCTGGGACGAGGGGAAACTCTTT. Its translation is CATWDEGKLF.

In its sample, this clone ranks as large (0.1 to 1%). The gene calls are TRGV9 and TRGJ1 or TRGJ2. Germline trimming cut 3 bases from V and 8 bases from J; bases unmatched to any gene: 4. This CDR3 region has 11 residues. Germline assignment: CDR1 GITISATS and CDR2 ISYDGTV (reference sequence). CDR3 amino acids: CALWEPNKKLF. The CDR3 DNA sequence: TGTGCCTTGTGGGAGCCCAATAAGAAACTCTTT.

By its share, this clone is large. The chain recombines TRGV2 with TRGJP2. V lost 1 base and J lost 0; bases outside the gene matches: 8. Per germline, CDR1 EGSNGY and CDR2 YDSYNSKV. The CDR3 runs to 17 residues. CDR3 sequence reads: CATWDGLSDSSDWIKTF. CDR3 coding DNA: TGTGCCACCTGGGACGGACTTTCAGATAGTAGTGATTGGATCAAGACGTTT.

By proportion, this clone is large (0.1 to 1%). It is unclear where the CDR3 begins or ends on the DNA, so no DNA is shown, and the CDR3 is as TCRdb lists it. The genes are TRGV11 and TRGJP1. TRGV11 is reported as an ORF; its role is uncertain. The CDR3 length equals 18 residues, ends included. CDR3 residues: CTTVPAGLDSGTGWFKIF.

This clone rates as large. The chain links TRGV8 to TRGJ1 or TRGJ2. CDR3 size: 11 residues. Unmatched junction bases numbered 3, after V lost 1 base and J lost 9 bases. Germline loops: CDR1 VENAVY, CDR2 YDSYNSRV. The CDR3 is CATWDSGKKLF. Written as DNA, the CDR3 is TGTGCCACCTGGGATAGTGGTAAGAAACTCTTT.

Points on this clone: Given a far larger clone just one base away, this is likely a sequencing read error. V is TRGV9 and J is TRGJP. This CDR3 region has 17 residues. CDR1 GITISATS and CDR2 ISYDGTV come from the germline V gene (reference sequence). CDR3 in amino acids: CALWVVQDELGKKIKVF. The CDR3, as DNA: TGTGCCTTGTGGGTGGTGCAGGACGAGTTGGGCAAAAAAATCAAGGTATTT.

Regarding this clone: A much larger clone is a single base away; this may be a read error. V usage is TRGV9 and J usage is TRGJP. The CDR3 totals 17 residues. CDR1 and CDR2 (germline): GITISATS, ISYDGTV (reference sequence). The CDR3: CALWEAKREFGKKIKVF. DNA for the CDR3: TGTGCCTTGTGGGAGGCGAAAAGGGAGTTCGGCAAAAAAATCAAGGTATTT.

This clone showed up just a few times. The V call is TRGV10, the J call TRGJP1. TRGV10 has ORF status, its function being uncertain. Losses at the gene ends were 8 bases for V and 0 bases for J; bases not matched to a gene: 10. The CDR3 extends over 16 amino acids. The CDR3 DNA follows: TGTGCTGCGTGGGAAAAAAGGGATACCACTGGTTGGTTCAAGATATTT. Translated: CAAWEKRDTTGWFKIF.

Turning to this clone: A far larger clone is a single base away, which makes a read error likely. Other nucleotide sequences in the sample specify the same CDR3. V and J are TRGV10 and TRGJP1. TRGV10 is given ORF status, its function remaining uncertain. V dropped 12 bases and J dropped 3; count of bases not matched to a gene: 8. The CDR3 loop spans 13 amino acids. The CDR3 spells CAAWDPTGWFKIF. The DNA of the CDR3 is TGTGCTGCATGGGATCCCACTGGTTGGTTCAAGATATTT.

Concerning this clone: A far more abundant clone sits one base away, making this likely a read error. The V call is TRGV9, the J call TRGJ1 or TRGJ2. The CDR3 totals 13 residues. Germline CDR1 GITISATS, CDR2 ISYDGTV (reference sequence). The CDR3 region has the DNA TGTGCCTTGTGTGAGGTGCACCATTATAAGAAACTCTTT. Its translation is CALCEVHHYKKLF.

This clone is hyperexpanded (1% or more) in the sample. The gene calls are TRGV9 and TRGJP1. In germline, CDR1 is GITISATS, CDR2 ISYDGTV (reference sequence). The CDR3 covers 15 residues. J was trimmed by 2 bases and V by 0 bases; bases with no gene match: 3. CDR3 sequence: CALWEVRTTGWFKIF. CDR3 in DNA: TGTGCCTTGTGGGAGGTGAGAACCACTGGTTGGTTCAAGATATTT.

This clone is judged large (0.1 to 1%). The chain couples TRGV9 to TRGJP. Germline V CDR1 and CDR2: GITISATS, ISYDGTV (reference sequence). The CDR3 is 17 amino acids. Trimming cost V 3 bases and J 3 bases; bases outside gene matches: 5. CDR3 sequence reads: CALWEPKQELGKKIKVF. For the CDR3, the DNA is TGTGCCTTGTGGGAGCCAAAGCAAGAGTTGGGCAAAAAAATCAAGGTATTT.

This clone was detected only a few times. Other DNA sequences in this specimen translate into the identical CDR3. This sequence joins TRGV9 and TRGJP. This CDR3 contains 16 residues. V lost 2 bases and J lost 4; bases outside the gene matches: 2. Germline V CDR1 and CDR2: GITISATS, ISYDGTV (reference sequence). DNA of the CDR3: TGTGCCTTGTGGGAGGCCCAAGAGTTGGGCAAAAAAATCAAGGTATTT. Protein sequence: CALWEAQELGKKIKVF.

By frequency in the sample, this clone is large. The J gene is TRGJP, the V gene TRGV9. Germline V gene lookup returns CDR1 GITISATS and CDR2 ISYDGTV (reference sequence). V shed 2 bases, J shed 4 bases, and the junction held 8 bases outside the gene matches. There are 18 residues in the CDR3. CDR3 in amino acids: CALWEDPRQELGKKIKVF. The CDR3 DNA sequence: TGTGCCTTGTGGGAGGACCCAAGACAAGAGTTGGGCAAAAAAATCAAGGTATTT.

Comment on this clone: Its ends do not fully match the called genes, so a read error is possible. The chain couples TRGV9 to TRGJP. The germline V gene encodes CDR1 GITISATS and CDR2 ISYDGTV (reference sequence). CDR3 length: 14 residues. This chain's CDR3 is CALWELQELGKKVF. In DNA, the CDR3 is TGTGCCTTGTGGGAGCTTCAAGAGTTGGGCAAAAAGGTGTTC.

By sample share, this clone is large (0.1 to 1%). The same CDR3 also results from other DNA sequences found in this sample. The chain joins TRGV9 to TRGJP. Germline V lookup: CDR1 GITISATS, CDR2 ISYDGTV (reference sequence). The CDR3 is 16 amino acids. V was pared by 1 base and J by 6 bases, with 3 bases of the junction left unmatched. The chain's CDR3 is CALWEVRELGKKIKVF. DNA for the CDR3: TGTGCCTTGTGGGAGGTTAGAGAGTTGGGCAAAAAAATCAAGGTATTT.

Worth noting for this clone: A far larger clone is one base from this, pointing to a likely read error. The gene calls are TRGV8 and TRGJ1 or TRGJ2. With V trimmed by 6 bases and J by 6 bases, 11 bases remained unmatched. The CDR3 extends over 13 amino acids. Germline loops: CDR1 VENAVY, CDR2 YDSYNSRV. The CDR3 loop reads CATWSRPSYKKLF. The CDR3 coding sequence is TGTGCCACCTGGTCCAGACCCAGTTATAAGAAACTCTTT.

In the case of this clone: Only one base separates this from a far larger clonotype, so it likely reflects a read error. Within the sample, other DNA sequences also encode this same CDR3. The chain joins TRGV4 to TRGJ1 or TRGJ2. The CDR3 length is 12 residues. Looked up from germline, CDR1 is EGSTGY and CDR2 is YDSYTSSV. The CDR3 nucleotides read TGTGCCACCTGGGATGTGAATTATAAGAAACTTTTT. This codes for CATWDVNYKKLF.

Note on this clone: This may be a read error: a much more frequent sequence differs by one nucleotide. Other DNA sequences within the sample encode an identical CDR3. The J gene is TRGJP, the V gene TRGV9. Unmatched junction bases numbered 4, after V lost 1 base and J lost 7 bases. The CDR3 sequence is 16 residues long. The germline CDR1 and CDR2 sequences are GITISATS and ISYDGTV (reference sequence). CDR3 in DNA: TGTGCCTTGTGGGAGGTCCAGGAGTTGGGCAAAAAAATCAAGGTATTT. Protein sequence: CALWEVQELGKKIKVF.

On this clone itself: This DNA's translation and the protein TCRdb lists, from a much larger clone, do not match at residue 4, likely due to a read error; the protein shown is translated from the DNA. The V call is TRGV2, the J call TRGJP2. Germline lookup yields CDR1 EGSNGY and CDR2 YDSYNSKV. This CDR3 contains 16 residues. CDR3 loop: CATREAIHSSDWIKTF. The CDR3 bases are TGTGCCACCCGGGAGGCGATTCATAGTAGTGATTGGATCAAGACGTTT.

This clone is deemed medium-sized (0.01 to 0.1%). Other DNA variants within this sample encode the same CDR3. The gene calls are TRGV9 and TRGJP. Germline CDR1 reads GITISATS; CDR2 reads ISYDGTV (reference sequence). The CDR3 consists of 17 residues. V dropped 1 base and J dropped 4; count of bases not matched to a gene: 4. CDR3 region: CALWEVRQELGKKIKVF. The CDR3 nucleotides are TGTGCCTTGTGGGAGGTCCGACAAGAGTTGGGCAAAAAAATCAAGGTATTT.

Remarks on this clone: With a far larger clone one base away, a read error is the likely cause. The chain joins TRGV9 to TRGJP. CDR3 size: 14 residues. Germline values: CDR1 GITISATS, CDR2 ISYDGTV (reference sequence). The CDR3 DNA follows: TGTGCCTTGTGGGAAGAGTTGGGCAATAAAATCAAGGTATTT. Translated, it gives CALWEELGNKIKVF.